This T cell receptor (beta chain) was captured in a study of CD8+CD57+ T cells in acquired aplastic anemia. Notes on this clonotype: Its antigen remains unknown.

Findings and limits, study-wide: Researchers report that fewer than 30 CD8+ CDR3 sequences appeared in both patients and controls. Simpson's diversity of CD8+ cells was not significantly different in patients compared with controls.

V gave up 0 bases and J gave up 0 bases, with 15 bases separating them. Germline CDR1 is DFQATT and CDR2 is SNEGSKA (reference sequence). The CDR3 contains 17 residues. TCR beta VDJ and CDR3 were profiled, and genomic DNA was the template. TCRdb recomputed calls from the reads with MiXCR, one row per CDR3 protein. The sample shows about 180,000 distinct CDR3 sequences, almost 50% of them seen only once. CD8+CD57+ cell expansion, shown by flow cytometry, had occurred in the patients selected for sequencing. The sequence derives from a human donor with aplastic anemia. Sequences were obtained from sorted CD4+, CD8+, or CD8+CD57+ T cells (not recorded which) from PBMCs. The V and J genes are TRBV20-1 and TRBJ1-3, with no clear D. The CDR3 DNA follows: TGCAGTGCTAGAGAGATGGCCGCTACCTTCTCTGGAAACACCATATATTTT. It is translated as CSAREMAATFSGNTIYF.